This T cell receptor (beta chain) is from a study of cytomegalovirus exposure and HLA in healthy donors. Study observations and caveats: Sequence variants that were highly shared formed a cluster that was likely a sequencing artifact.

The CDR3 has 17 residues. Per germline, CDR1 ENHRY and CDR2 SYGVKD. Trimming pared 0 bases from V and 3 bases from J, leaving 12 bases between. This PCR relied on a set of 60 Vbeta primers and 13 Jbeta primers. The repertoire was sequenced with immunoSEQ multiplex PCR; TCRdb's copy has only in-frame clones and lacks some. The sample has 80,000 or so clones; roughly 72% are singletons. Details on this clone: Its antigen is undetermined.

The chain joins TRBV10-3 to TRBJ2-6, with D perhaps matching TRBD1 (6 bases). This TCR was sampled from a man aged 30-40 years in good health and CMV-seropositive. Sequencing was done on a sample of PBMCs. In DNA form, the CDR3 reads TGTGCCATCAGTGAGTCGGGGACACTGAATGGGGCCAACGTCCTGACTTTC. Its translation is CAISESGTLNGANVLTF.